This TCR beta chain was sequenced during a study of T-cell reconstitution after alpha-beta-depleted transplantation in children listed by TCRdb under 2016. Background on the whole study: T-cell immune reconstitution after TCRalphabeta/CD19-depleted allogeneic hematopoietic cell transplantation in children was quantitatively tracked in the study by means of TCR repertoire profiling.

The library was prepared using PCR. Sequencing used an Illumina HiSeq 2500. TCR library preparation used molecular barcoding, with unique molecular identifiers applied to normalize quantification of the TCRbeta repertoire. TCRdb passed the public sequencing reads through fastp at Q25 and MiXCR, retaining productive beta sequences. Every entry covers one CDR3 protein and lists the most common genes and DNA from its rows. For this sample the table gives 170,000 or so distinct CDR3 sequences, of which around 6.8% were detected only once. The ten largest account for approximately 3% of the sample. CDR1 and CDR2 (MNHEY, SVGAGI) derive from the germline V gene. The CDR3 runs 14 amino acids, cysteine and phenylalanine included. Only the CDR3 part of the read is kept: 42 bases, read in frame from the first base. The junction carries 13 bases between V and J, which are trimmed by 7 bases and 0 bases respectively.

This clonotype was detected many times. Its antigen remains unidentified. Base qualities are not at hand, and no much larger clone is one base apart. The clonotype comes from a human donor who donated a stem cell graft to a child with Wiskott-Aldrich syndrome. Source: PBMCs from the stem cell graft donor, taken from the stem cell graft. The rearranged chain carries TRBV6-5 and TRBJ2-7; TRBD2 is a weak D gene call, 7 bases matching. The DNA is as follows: TGTGCCAGCACCGGGGGGCGAACCTCCTACGAGCAGTACTTC. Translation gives CASTGGRTSYEQYF.